This T cell receptor (beta chain) is from a study of naive and memory T cell subsets. Notes on this clonotype: The antigen is not known.

Both TRBC1 and TRBC2 were covered by a beta constant-region primer of two equimolar oligonucleotides. Ligated cDNA was amplified by four rounds of PCR with nested alpha and beta constant-region primers and SP2. TCRdb called the UMI-ligation and nested PCR reads again in MiXCR, with one record for every CDR3 protein. The sample consists of tens of thousands of distinct CDR3 sequences, over 10% of them appearing once. Germline V gene sequence: CDR1 LNHNV, CDR2 YYDKDF (reference sequence). J was trimmed by 6 bases and V by 6 bases; bases with no gene match: 6. This CDR3 has 15 amino acids. Study-wide results and limits: No ground truth validated the naive and memory repertoire findings. Clonotypes here are unpaired alpha or beta chain sequences. In naive cells, over 95% of TCR sequences were seen only once.

The sequenced material came from central memory CD4+ T cells from blood. V and J are TRBV15 and TRBJ1-5, with 12 bases lining up with TRBD1. The receptor was derived from a human donor in good health. The CDR3 coding sequence is TGTGCCACCAGGGGCGGGACAGGGGGCCCTCAGCCCCAGCATTTT. This gives the protein CATRGGTGGPQPQHF.